The 32 T cell receptor beta chains in this list originate from one sample, sequenced in a study of cytomegalovirus exposure and HLA in healthy donors. The PCR ran on 60 Vbeta and 13 Jbeta primers. Produced via immunoSEQ multiplex PCR; TCRdb's table is partial and in-frame only. The sample lists around 180,000 clones; about 85% were seen once. Sample: PBMCs. The receptors were gathered from a boy between 2 and 15 years old in good health and CMV-seronegative.

This clone came up once. The V call is TRBV5-1, the J call TRBJ2-7; a possible D gene is TRBD2 (6 bases). CDR1 and CDR2 (germline): SGHRS, YFSETQ. This CDR3 is 13 amino acids long. The ends were cut back, 4 bases at V and 1 base at J, with 9 bases in the middle. The CDR3 sequence is CASSGTLSYEQYF. CDR3 nucleotide sequence: TGCGCCAGCAGCGGGACTCTTTCCTACGAGCAGTACTTC.

CDR3 residues: CASTQGLGSPLHF. Here the CDR3 DNA reads TGTGCCAGCACACAGGGATTAGGCTCACCCCTCCACTTT. The chain couples TRBV28 to TRBJ1-6; perhaps TRBD1 as D (6 bases). The length of the CDR3 is 13 residues. V was cut by 7 bases and J by 10 bases, with 14 bases left in between. Germline CDR1 is MDHEN and CDR2 is SYDVKM.

V and J are TRBV7-2 and TRBJ1-1; D uncertain. Germline V gene data show CDR1 as SGHTA and CDR2 as FQGNSA. This CDR3 contains 14 residues. Trimming cost V 5 bases and J 5 bases, with 15 bases left between them. The CDR3 coding sequence is TGTGCCAGCAGCGTCCCCGGTGGTCGGACTGAAGCTTTCTTT. Translation gives CASSVPGGRTEAFF. Looking up the rest from reference TRBV7-2 and TRBJ1-1 gives the full variable domain: GAGVSQSPSNKVTEKGKDVELRCDPISGHTALYWYRQSLGQGLEFLIYFQGNSAPDKSGLPSDRFSAERTGGSVSTLTIQRTQQEDSAVYLCASSVPGGRTEAFFGQGTRLTVV.

J is TRBJ2-3 and V is TRBV10-1; D is unclear. Germline V gives CDR1 WNHNN, CDR2 SYGVQD (reference sequence). Trimming cost V 2 bases and J 2 bases, with 11 bases left between them. This CDR3 spans 15 amino acids. The CDR3 spells CASSEAGRPTDTQYF. CDR3 coding DNA: TGCGCCAGCAGTGAGGCAGGCCGCCCCACAGATACGCAGTATTTT.

For this clone: The same CDR3 arises from other DNA sequences in this sample as well. The CDR3: CASSPWGGQGVNQPQHF. CDR3 DNA: TGTGCCAGTAGTCCCTGGGGCGGACAGGGAGTTAATCAGCCCCAGCATTTT. The J gene is TRBJ1-5, the V gene TRBV19; 8 nucleotides match TRBD1. Germline loops: CDR1 LNHDA, CDR2 SQIVND (reference sequence). Trimming at V came to 5 bases and at J to 4 bases, leaving 13 bases not matched to a gene. This CDR3 region has 17 residues.

The count of this clone is one. The CDR3, as DNA: TGTGCCAGTGGACAGGGGGCGGTCACCGGGGAGCTGTTTTTT. Translated: CASGQGAVTGELFF. This chain uses TRBV19 with TRBJ2-2; 11 positions match TRBD1. The V gene's germline CDR1 is LNHDA and CDR2 SQIVND (reference sequence). Germline trimming cut 8 bases from V and 4 bases from J; bases unmatched to any gene: 3. This CDR3 has 14 residues. Supplemented by reference TRBV19 and TRBJ2-2, the full variable domain reads DGGITQSPKYLFRKEGQNVTLSCEQNLNHDAMYWYRQDPGQGLRLIYYSQIVNDFQKGDIAEGYSVSREKKESFPLTVTSAQKNPTAFYLCASGQGAVTGELFFGEGSRLTVL.

The genes are TRBV4-1 and TRBJ1-4; the D is unclear. With 2 bases removed from V and 3 bases from J, the gap between germline ends came to 10 bases. CDR1 and CDR2 from the germline V gene are MGHRA and YSYEKL. This CDR3 is built from 15 residues. CDR3 sequence: CASSQTGIPNEKLFF. The CDR3 DNA reads TGCGCCAGCAGCCAAACCGGGATACCTAATGAAAAACTGTTTTTT.

The chain joins TRBV4-1 to TRBJ2-2; D perhaps matches TRBD1 (6 bases). Looked up from germline, CDR1 is MGHRA and CDR2 is YSYEKL. CDR3 length equals 15 residues. Deletions cut 4 bases from V and 1 base from J, with 10 bases between. CDR3 region: CASSLPTGNTGELFF. The DNA of the CDR3 is TGCGCCAGCAGCCTCCCGACAGGGAACACCGGGGAGCTGTTTTTT.

The V call is TRBV5-1, the J call TRBJ2-2, with 10 nucleotides matching TRBD2. V lost 1 base, J lost 1 base, and 4 bases stayed unmatched. Germline CDR1 is SGHRS and CDR2 is YFSETQ. CDR3 length: 17 amino acids. CDR3 nucleotide sequence: TGCGCCAGCAGCTTGTTTAGCGGGGGGCTGAACACCGGGGAGCTGTTTTTT. It specifies CASSLFSGGLNTGELFF.

The chain has TRBV7-2 and TRBJ1-1; tentatively, D is TRBD1 (5 bases). This CDR3 has 14 residues. The germline gives CDR1 SGHTA, CDR2 FQGNSA. V gave up 1 base and J gave up 1 base, with 7 bases separating them. The CDR3 DNA is TGTGCCAGCAGCTTAGAAACAGGGAACACTGAAGCTTTCTTT. Translated: CASSLETGNTEAFF.

The chain recombines TRBV7-9 with TRBJ2-1, with TRBD2 matching over 11 bases. In germline, CDR1 is SEHNR, CDR2 FQNEAQ (reference sequence). The CDR3 spans 16 residues. The trim removed 0 bases at V and 8 bases at J, leaving 6 bases unmatched. This CDR3 is CASSLALAGEGYEQFF. In DNA form, the CDR3 reads TGTGCCAGCAGCTTAGCACTAGCGGGAGAAGGATATGAGCAGTTCTTC. Variable domain in full (rest from reference TRBV7-9 and TRBJ2-1): DTGVSQNPRHKITKRGQNVTFRCDPISEHNRLYWYRQTLGQGPEFLTYFQNEAQLEKSRLLSDRFSAERPKGSFSTLEIQRTEQGDSAMYLCASSLALAGEGYEQFFGPGTRLTVL.

The rearrangement uses TRBV6-5 and TRBJ1-6, with D perhaps TRBD1 (6 bases). V lost 6 bases and J 4 bases, leaving 10 bases between the germline ends. Per germline, CDR1 MNHEY and CDR2 SVGAGI. This CDR3 has 14 amino acids. CDR3 sequence: CASRIRGYNSPLHF. CDR3 nucleotide sequence: TGTGCCAGCAGGATCAGGGGATATAATTCACCCCTCCACTTT.

The chain is built from TRBV6-6 and TRBJ2-1; the match to TRBD2 covers 9 bases. The CDR3 runs 15 residues. Per germline, CDR1 MNHNY and CDR2 SVGAGI (reference sequence). V dropped 1 base and J dropped 5; count of bases not matched to a gene: 3. Written as DNA, the CDR3 is TGTGCCAGCAGTTACTGGGCGGGAGGGGACAATGAGCAGTTCTTC. This gives the protein CASSYWAGGDNEQFF.

The gene calls are TRBV18 and TRBJ2-2, with D uncertain. Trimming took 1 base from V and 0 from J, leaving 15 bases between them. This CDR3 region has 18 residues. CDR1 is KGHSH and CDR2 is LQKENI in the germline V gene. DNA for the CDR3: TGTGCCAGCTCACCACTAGAGTCGCTCGCGACGAACACCGGGGAGCTGTTTTTT. Protein sequence: CASSPLESLATNTGELFF.

This clone came up once. This chain connects TRBV9 to TRBJ2-7; 10 positions agree with TRBD2. Unmatched junction bases numbered 4, after V lost 0 bases and J lost 1 base. The CDR3 is 16 amino acids. Germline lookup yields CDR1 SGDLS and CDR2 YYNGEE. The CDR3 DNA sequence: TGTGCCAGCAGCGTAGCTGCTAGCGGGAGTTCCTACGAGCAGTACTTC. Translation gives CASSVAASGSSYEQYF.

The rearrangement joins TRBV11-2 to TRBJ2-1; 13 nucleotides line up with TRBD2. CDR1 and CDR2 from the germline V gene are SGHAT and FQNNGV. The CDR3 is 15 residues long. Unmatched junction bases numbered 2, after V lost 0 bases and J lost 9 bases. The CDR3 loop is CASSLDGLAGVEQFF. CDR3 coding DNA: TGTGCCAGCAGCTTAGACGGACTAGCGGGAGTTGAGCAGTTCTTC.

The genes are TRBV28 and TRBJ1-2; D might be TRBD1 (5 bases). The CDR3 is 13 residues long. The germline V gene has CDR1 MDHEN and CDR2 SYDVKM. The V end was cut by 6 bases, the J end by 0 bases, with 8 bases between. CDR3 sequence reads: CASRAQANYGYTF. CDR3 in DNA: TGTGCCAGCAGGGCACAGGCTAACTATGGCTACACCTTC.

This clone was picked up one time. The chain has TRBV5-1 and TRBJ1-1; weak D call: TRBD1 (6 bases). Germline V gives CDR1 SGHRS, CDR2 YFSETQ. Trimming removed 4 bases at V and 1 base at J, with 11 bases between. There are 14 residues in the CDR3. CDR3: CASSPGHANTEAFF. As DNA, the CDR3 is TGCGCCAGCAGCCCGGGACACGCGAACACTGAAGCTTTCTTT.

For this clone: One end of the junction is discordant with germline, which a read error may explain. This chain connects TRBV30 to TRBJ2-1; 7 bases align to TRBD1. CDR1 is GTSNPN and CDR2 is SVGIG in the germline V gene (reference sequence). The CDR3 spans 14 residues. The CDR3 here is CAWHRGTSPNEQLF. CDR3 sequence (DNA): TGTGCCTGGCACAGGGGAACTTCGCCCAATGAGCAGCTCTTC.

This clone has just one count. The V and J genes are TRBV5-5 and TRBJ1-5; the D is unclear. The CDR3 is 14 amino acids. Trimming left V 2 bases short and J 1 base short, with 7 bases between. The germline V gene encodes CDR1 SGHKS and CDR2 YYEKEE (reference sequence). The CDR3 loop is CASSFYESNQPQHF. The CDR3 nucleotides read TGTGCCAGCAGCTTTTACGAGAGCAATCAGCCCCAGCATTTT.

The rearrangement joins TRBV6-1 to TRBJ2-5; 8 nucleotides align to TRBD2. This CDR3 is 15 amino acids long. V shed 0 bases, J shed 2 bases, and the junction held 2 bases outside the gene matches. From germline, CDR1 is MNHNS and CDR2 SASEGT. The CDR3 is CASSEAGTRQETQYF. CDR3 nucleotide sequence: TGTGCCAGCAGTGAAGCAGGGACTAGACAAGAGACCCAGTACTTC.

This clone was recorded only once. This chain uses TRBV7-3 with TRBJ1-2; D perhaps matches TRBD1 (6 bases). Trimming left V 5 bases short and J 10 bases short, with 23 bases between. Germline V gives CDR1 SGHTA, CDR2 FQGTGA. This CDR3 spans 15 amino acids. The CDR3 loop is CASSPLGQLPPPYTF. The CDR3 coding sequence is TGTGCCAGCAGCCCCCTCGGACAGCTACCTCCGCCCTACACCTTC. The full variable domain, rest sourced from reference TRBV7-3 and TRBJ1-2, is GAGVSQTPSNKVTEKGKYVELRCDPISGHTALYWYRQSLGQGPEFLIYFQGTGAADDSGLPNDRFFAVRPEGSVSTLKIQRTERGDSAVYLCASSPLGQLPPPYTFGSGTRLTVV.

In its sample, this clone was seen once. The chain joins TRBV2 to TRBJ2-1, with 7 bases that match TRBD1. Germline V gives CDR1 SNHLY, CDR2 FYNNEI. The CDR3 is 13 residues long. Trimming removed 6 bases from V and 12 bases from J; junction bases left unmatched: 11. CDR3 DNA sequence: TGTGCCAGCAGAGCGTCGACAGGGATCGGGCAGTTCTTC. Protein: CASRASTGIGQFF.

This clone occurred a few times. CDR3 coding DNA: TGTGCCAGCAGTTACGGACAGGGGCCTATCTATGGCTACACCTTC. Translating it yields CASSYGQGPIYGYTF. The chain carries TRBV6-5 and TRBJ1-2; 9 nucleotides agree with TRBD1. The J segment lost 4 bases and the V segment lost 2 bases, leaving 5 bases of the junction unmatched. Per the germline V gene, CDR1 is MNHEY and CDR2 is SVGAGI. This CDR3 contains 15 residues.

CDR3 coding DNA: TGTGCCAGCAGCTCTTTGGGGGGGGATGAAGAGACCCAGTACTTC. Translated: CASSSLGGDEETQYF. The gene calls are TRBV28 and TRBJ2-5; 7 bases agree with TRBD2. The CDR3 consists of 15 residues. Trimming removed 6 bases from V and 3 bases from J; junction bases left unmatched: 10. Germline V CDR1 and CDR2: MDHEN, SYDVKM.

The gene calls are TRBV28 and TRBJ1-2, with D perhaps TRBD1 (6 bases). The CDR3 spans 13 residues. CDR1 is MDHEN, CDR2 SYDVKM, per germline. V lost 7 bases and J 3 bases, leaving 12 bases between the germline ends. CDR3 in amino acids: CASTDRSHYGYTF. CDR3 coding DNA: TGTGCCAGCACCGACAGGTCTCACTATGGCTACACCTTC.

This rearrangement joins TRBV5-4 to TRBJ2-7; 9 nucleotides match TRBD2. The germline CDR1 and CDR2 sequences are SGHNT and YYREEE (reference sequence). This CDR3 region has 18 residues. Trimming at V came to 4 bases and at J to 2 bases, leaving 16 bases not matched to a gene. The CDR3 region is CASSVGLPGLAWTYEQYF. CDR3 DNA sequence: TGTGCCAGCAGCGTTGGGTTACCTGGACTAGCGTGGACCTACGAGCAGTACTTC.

This chain joins TRBV2 and TRBJ2-1, with D possibly being TRBD1 (5 bases). Per the germline V gene, CDR1 is SNHLY and CDR2 is FYNNEI. V dropped 5 bases and J dropped 8 bases, with 13 bases sitting between them. This CDR3 has 13 residues. For the CDR3, the DNA is TGTGCCAGCAGTCGGTACAGGATCGATGAGCAGTTCTTC. Translation: CASSRYRIDEQFF. The complete variable domain, with remaining parts taken from reference TRBV2 and TRBJ2-1, reads EPEVTQTPSHQVTQMGQEVILRCVPISNHLYFYWYRQILGQKVEFLVSFYNNEISEKSEIFDDQFSVERPDGSNFTLKIRSTKLEDSAMYFCASSRYRIDEQFFGPGTRLTVL.

This clone was recorded once. The chain uses TRBV11-2 and TRBJ2-2; D call uncertain. CDR3 size: 14 residues. Trimming cost V 5 bases and J 5 bases, with 12 bases left between them. Looked up from germline, CDR1 is SGHAT and CDR2 is FQNNGV. The CDR3 DNA is TGTGCCAGCAGCAAGACATCCCATACCGGGGAGCTGTTTTTT. Residues: CASSKTSHTGELFF. Full variable domain (rest looked up from reference TRBV11-2 and TRBJ2-2): EAGVAQSPRYKIIEKRQSVAFWCNPISGHATLYWYQQILGQGPKLLIQFQNNGVVDDSQLPKDRFSAERLKGVDSTLKIQPAKLEDSAVYLCASSKTSHTGELFFGEGSRLTVL.

This chain links TRBV28 with TRBJ2-1, with unresolved D. Trimming pared 6 bases from V and 4 bases from J, leaving 7 bases between. CDR1 is MDHEN and CDR2 is SYDVKM in the germline V gene. The CDR3 is made up of 12 amino acids. The CDR3 region is CASSPGYNEQFF. Here the CDR3 DNA reads TGTGCCAGCAGCCCGGGTTACAATGAGCAGTTCTTC.

Note on this clone: The junction and the germline gene differ at one end; a read error may be behind it. V usage is TRBV5-1 and J usage is TRBJ2-6; 13 bases agree with TRBD2. CDR3 length: 19 residues. Germline CDR1 and CDR2: SGHRS and YFSETQ. CDR3 amino acids: CASGFSLGLAGAGANVLTF. In nucleotides, the CDR3 is TGCGCCAGCGGCTTTTCTCTTGGACTAGCGGGGGCTGGGGCCAACGTCCTGACTTTC.

The V and J genes are TRBV5-6 and TRBJ1-6; D not certain. In germline, CDR1 is SGHDT, CDR2 YYEEEE. Between the trimmed V and J ends, which lost 3 bases and 9 bases, there was a span of 25 bases. This CDR3 region has 18 residues. The CDR3 sequence is CASSSLFLRGIIGSPLHF. The CDR3, as DNA: TGTGCCAGCAGCTCCCTTTTCTTACGGGGAATCATAGGTTCACCCCTCCACTTT.